This TCR beta chain comes out of a study of a mutant IDH1 vaccine in newly diagnosed glioma. Study-level background: Patients received vaccination from 4-6 weeks after radiotherapy alone, or with temozolomide cycles. Those enrolled had earlier been treated with radiotherapy, temozolomide, or both, mostly both. Visits designated V12 and V13 were conducted at weeks 35 and 47, respectively.

Libraries were prepared by immunoSEQ multiplex PCR; TCRdb keeps only in-frame clonotypes and omits some of them. This table has about 32,000 clones, 89% appearing once. J gave up 1 base and V 0 bases, and 8 bases lay outside the gene matches. CDR1 ENHRY and CDR2 SYGVKD come from the germline V gene. CDR3 length: 17 residues. The time point was: week 47, end of study. Topical imiquimod accompanied each vaccine dose, which consisted of 300 ug of mutant IDH1 20-mer peptide. Eight vaccinations reached patients in weeks 1, 3, 5, 7, 11, 15, 19 and 23. With regard to this clone: The antigen remains undetermined.

This specimen consisted of PBMCs, obtained from a glioma patient whose treatment included an IDH1 peptide vaccine. The sequence was obtained from a man aged 40-49 years with glioma. This chain links TRBV10-3 with TRBJ1-2, with 7 nucleotides matching TRBD1. The CDR3 DNA reads as TGTGCCATCAGTGAGTCTCAAACAGGGGCCTATAACTATGGCTACACCTTC. Translated: CAISESQTGAYNYGYTF.